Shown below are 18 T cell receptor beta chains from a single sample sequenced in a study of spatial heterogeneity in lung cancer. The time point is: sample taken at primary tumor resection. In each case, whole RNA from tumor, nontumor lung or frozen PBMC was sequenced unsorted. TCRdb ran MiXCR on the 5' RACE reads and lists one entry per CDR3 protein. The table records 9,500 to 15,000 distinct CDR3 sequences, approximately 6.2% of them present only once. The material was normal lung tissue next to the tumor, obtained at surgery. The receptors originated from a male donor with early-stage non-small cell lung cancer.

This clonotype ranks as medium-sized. CDR3 DNA: TGCGCCAGCAGCCAAGATTGGGCAGGGGATGTGGGGAACAATCAGCCCCAGCATTTT. It codes for CASSQDWAGDVGNNQPQHF. The chain couples TRBV4-1 to TRBJ1-5, with D tentatively TRBD1 (6 bases). CDR3 length: 19 residues. Germline assignment: CDR1 MGHRA and CDR2 YSYEKL. Trimming took 0 bases from V and 3 from J, leaving 21 bases between them.

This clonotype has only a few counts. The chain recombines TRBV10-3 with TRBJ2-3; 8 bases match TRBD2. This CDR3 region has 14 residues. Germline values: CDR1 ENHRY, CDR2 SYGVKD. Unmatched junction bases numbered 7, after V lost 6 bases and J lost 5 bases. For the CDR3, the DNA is TGTGCCATCAGCACGGGAGGGGCGGAAGATACGCAGTATTTT. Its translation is CAISTGGAEDTQYF.

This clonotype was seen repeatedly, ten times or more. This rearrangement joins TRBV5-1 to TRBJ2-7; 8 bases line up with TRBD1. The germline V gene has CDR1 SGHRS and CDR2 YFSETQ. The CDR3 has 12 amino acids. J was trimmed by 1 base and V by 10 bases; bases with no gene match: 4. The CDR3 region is CASQGESYEQYF. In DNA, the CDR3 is TGCGCCTCACAGGGGGAGTCCTACGAGCAGTACTTC.

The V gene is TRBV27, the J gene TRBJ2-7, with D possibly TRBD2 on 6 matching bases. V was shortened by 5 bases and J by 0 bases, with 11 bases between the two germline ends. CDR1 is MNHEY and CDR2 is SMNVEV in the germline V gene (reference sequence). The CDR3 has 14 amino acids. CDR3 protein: CASSPTRVSYEQYF. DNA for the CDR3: TGTGCCAGCAGTCCGACTAGGGTCTCCTACGAGCAGTACTTC.

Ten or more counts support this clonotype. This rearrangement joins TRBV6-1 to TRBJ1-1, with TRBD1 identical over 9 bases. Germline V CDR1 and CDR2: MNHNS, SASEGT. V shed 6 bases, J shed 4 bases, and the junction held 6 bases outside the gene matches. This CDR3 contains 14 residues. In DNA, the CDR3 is TGTGCCAGCAGCACAGGGGGCGCGTCCACTGAAGCTTTCTTT. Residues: CASSTGGASTEAFF.

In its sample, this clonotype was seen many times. The CDR3 loop is CASTSGITSNYEQYF. The CDR3 DNA sequence: TGTGCCAGCACGTCAGGGATAACAAGCAACTACGAGCAGTACTTC. V usage is TRBV28 and J usage is TRBJ2-7, with TRBD1 as a possible D gene (5 bases). Germline CDR1 reads MDHEN; CDR2 reads SYDVKM. The V gene lost 7 bases and the J gene lost 3 bases, with 19 bases spanning the gap. The CDR3 totals 15 residues.

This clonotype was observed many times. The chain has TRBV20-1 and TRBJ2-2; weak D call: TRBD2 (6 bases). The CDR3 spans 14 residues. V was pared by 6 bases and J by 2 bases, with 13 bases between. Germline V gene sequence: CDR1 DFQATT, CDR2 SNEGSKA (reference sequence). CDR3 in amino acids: CSAPGTHNTGELFF. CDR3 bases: TGCAGTGCCCCCGGGACTCATAACACCGGGGAGCTGTTTTTT.

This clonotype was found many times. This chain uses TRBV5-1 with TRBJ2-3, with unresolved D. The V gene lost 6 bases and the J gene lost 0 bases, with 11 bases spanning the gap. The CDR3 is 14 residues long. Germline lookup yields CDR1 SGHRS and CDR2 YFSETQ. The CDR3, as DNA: TGCGCCAGCACCACATTCTATAGCACAGATACGCAGTATTTT. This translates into CASTTFYSTDTQYF. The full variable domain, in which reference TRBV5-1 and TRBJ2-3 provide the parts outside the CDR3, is KAGVTQTPRYLIKTRGQQVTLSCSPISGHRSVSWYQQTPGQGLQFLFEYFSETQRNKGNFPGRFSGRQFSNSRSEMNVSTLELGDSALYLCASTTFYSTDTQYFGPGTRLTVL.

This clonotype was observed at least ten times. CDR3 loop: CASSLAAASGSYNEQFF. CDR3 nucleotide sequence: TGTGCCAGCAGCTTAGCGGCCGCCTCTGGCTCCTACAATGAGCAGTTCTTC. The genes are TRBV11-3 and TRBJ2-1; no definite D call. Germline V gene sequence: CDR1 SGHNT, CDR2 YENEEA. This CDR3 has 17 amino acids. Trimming took 1 base from V and 0 from J, leaving 13 bases between them.

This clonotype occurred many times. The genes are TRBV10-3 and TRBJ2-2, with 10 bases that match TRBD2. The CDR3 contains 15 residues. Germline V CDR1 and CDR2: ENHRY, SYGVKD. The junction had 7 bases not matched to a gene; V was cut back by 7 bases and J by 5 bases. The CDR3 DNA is TGTGCCATCATGGAGCTAGCGGGAGCTACCGGGGAGCTGTTTTTT. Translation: CAIMELAGATGELFF.

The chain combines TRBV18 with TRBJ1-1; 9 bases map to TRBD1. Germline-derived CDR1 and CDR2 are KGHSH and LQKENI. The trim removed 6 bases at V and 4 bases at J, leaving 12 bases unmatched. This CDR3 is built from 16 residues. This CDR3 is CASSRAGTGTPTEAFF. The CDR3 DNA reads TGTGCCAGCTCCCGCGCCGGGACAGGGACCCCCACTGAAGCTTTCTTT. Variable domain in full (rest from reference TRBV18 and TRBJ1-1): NAGVMQNPRHLVRRRGQEARLRCSPMKGHSHVYWYRQLPEEGLKFMVYLQKENIIDESGMPKERFSAEFPKEGPSILRIQQVVRGDSAAYFCASSRAGTGTPTEAFFGQGTRLTVV.

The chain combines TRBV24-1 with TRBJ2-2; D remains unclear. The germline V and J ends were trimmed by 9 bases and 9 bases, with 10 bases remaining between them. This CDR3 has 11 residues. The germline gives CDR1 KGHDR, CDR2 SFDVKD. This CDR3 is CATAGNRELFF. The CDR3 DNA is TGTGCCACCGCCGGCAACAGGGAGCTGTTTTTT.

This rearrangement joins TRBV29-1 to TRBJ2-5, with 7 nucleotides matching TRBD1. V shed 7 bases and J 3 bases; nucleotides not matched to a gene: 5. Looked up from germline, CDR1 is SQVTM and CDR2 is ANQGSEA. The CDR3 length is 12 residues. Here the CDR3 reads CSAVDRKETQYF. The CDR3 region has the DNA TGCAGCGCTGTGGACAGGAAAGAGACCCAGTACTTC.

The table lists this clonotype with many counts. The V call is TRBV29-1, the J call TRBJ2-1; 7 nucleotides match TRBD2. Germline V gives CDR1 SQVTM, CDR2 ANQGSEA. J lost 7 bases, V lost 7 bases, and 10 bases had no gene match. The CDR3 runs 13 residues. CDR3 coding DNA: TGCAGCGCTGTTGGCGGGAGACTGAATGAGCAGTTCTTC. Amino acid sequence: CSAVGGRLNEQFF.

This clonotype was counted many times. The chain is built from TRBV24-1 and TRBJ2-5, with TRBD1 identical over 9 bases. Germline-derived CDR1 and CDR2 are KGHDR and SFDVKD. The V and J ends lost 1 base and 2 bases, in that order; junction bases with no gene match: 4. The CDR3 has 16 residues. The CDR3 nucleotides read TGTGCCACCAGTGATTTAGGGGACAGGGAACAAGAGACCCAGTACTTC. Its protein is CATSDLGDREQETQYF.

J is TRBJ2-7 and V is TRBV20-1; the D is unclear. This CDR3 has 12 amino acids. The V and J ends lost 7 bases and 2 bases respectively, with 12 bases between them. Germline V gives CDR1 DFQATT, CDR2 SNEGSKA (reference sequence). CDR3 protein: CSGLKAAYEQYF. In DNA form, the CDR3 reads TGCAGTGGGCTGAAGGCAGCCTACGAGCAGTACTTC.

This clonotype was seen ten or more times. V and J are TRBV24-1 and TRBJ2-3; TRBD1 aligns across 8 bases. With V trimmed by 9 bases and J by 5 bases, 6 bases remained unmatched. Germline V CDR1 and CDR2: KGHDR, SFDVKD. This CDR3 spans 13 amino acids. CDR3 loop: CATGDRGIDTQYF. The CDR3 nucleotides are TGTGCCACCGGCGACAGGGGAATAGATACGCAGTATTTT.

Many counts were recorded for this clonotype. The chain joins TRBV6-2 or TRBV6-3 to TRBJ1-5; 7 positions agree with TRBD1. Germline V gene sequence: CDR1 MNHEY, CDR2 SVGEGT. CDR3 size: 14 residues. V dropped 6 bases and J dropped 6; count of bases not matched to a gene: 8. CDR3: CASSSDRVGQPQHF. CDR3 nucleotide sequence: TGTGCCAGCAGCTCCGACAGGGTAGGTCAGCCCCAGCATTTT.